This T cell receptor (beta chain) was sequenced for a study of blood T cell repertoires in COVID-19. Study information: From T cells, B-cell-depleted T cells, or PBMCs came the material, which was cDNA or gDNA.

Original analysis: Amplification from reference gene primers served as the basis for estimated nucleated cell counts. Here immunoSEQ multiplex PCR was the method, and the copy in TCRdb shows in-frame clones only, minus some. The D gene and trimming were derived from the DNA, and the V and J assignments and clone size from that table. This sample has 450,000 or so clones, with roughly nine tenths found just once. The CDR3 extends over 16 amino acids. With 1 base clipped from V and 7 bases from J, the junction kept 8 bases outside the gene matches. CDR1 MNHEY and CDR2 SVGAGI come from the germline V gene.

The sample comprised peripheral blood. This receptor was obtained from a man aged 18 to 29 with COVID-19, enrolled during active disease. The V and J genes are TRBV6-5 and TRBJ2-1, with 9 bases that match TRBD1. CDR3 in amino acids: CASSYFGTGIGNEQFF. For the CDR3, the DNA is TGTGCCAGCAGTTACTTTGGGACAGGGATCGGGAATGAGCAGTTCTTC.